This T cell receptor (beta chain) comes out of a study of cytomegalovirus exposure and HLA in healthy donors. CDR1 is LGHNA and CDR2 is YNFKEQ in the germline V gene. J lost 0 bases, V lost 5 bases, and 9 bases had no gene match. The CDR3 runs to 16 residues. Concerning this clone: What it binds is not known.

Points from the study as a whole: The authors judged a highly shared variant cluster likely a sequencing artifact. Later, an analysis showed that TCR beta chains associated with HLA were more clonally expanded than others that were equally common. Data from an earlier analysis indicated that most TCR beta V segments were productive either about 90% or about 30% of the time.

PCR used 60 Vbeta primers and 13 Jbeta primers. Using immunoSEQ multiplex PCR, the repertoire was profiled, and TCRdb retains in-frame clones only, with some absent. Here the sample spans 150,000 to 200,000 clones, roughly 74% being singletons. The sample was PBMCs. J is TRBJ1-2 and V is TRBV4-2; 7 bases match TRBD1. This receptor was obtained from a woman younger than 45 in good health and CMV-seropositive. Here the CDR3 DNA reads TGTGCCAGCAGCGAGCAAGACAGGGCAACTAACTATGGCTACACCTTC. Its protein product is CASSEQDRATNYGYTF.